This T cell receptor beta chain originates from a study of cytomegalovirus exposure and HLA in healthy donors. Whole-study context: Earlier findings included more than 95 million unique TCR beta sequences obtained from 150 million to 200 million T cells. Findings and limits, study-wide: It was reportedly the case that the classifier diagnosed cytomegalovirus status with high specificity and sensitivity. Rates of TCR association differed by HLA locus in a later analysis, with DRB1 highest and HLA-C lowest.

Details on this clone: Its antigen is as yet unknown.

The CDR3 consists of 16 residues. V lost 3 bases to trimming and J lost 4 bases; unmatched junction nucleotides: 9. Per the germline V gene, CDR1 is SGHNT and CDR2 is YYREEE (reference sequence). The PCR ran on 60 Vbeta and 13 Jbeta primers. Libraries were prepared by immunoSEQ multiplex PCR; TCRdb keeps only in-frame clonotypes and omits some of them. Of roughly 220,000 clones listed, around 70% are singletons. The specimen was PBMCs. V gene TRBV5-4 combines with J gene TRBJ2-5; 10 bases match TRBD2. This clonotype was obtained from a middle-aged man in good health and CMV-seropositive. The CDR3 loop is CASSSRIAGGRETQYF. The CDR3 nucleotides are TGTGCCAGCAGCTCCAGAATAGCGGGGGGTAGAGAGACCCAGTACTTC.